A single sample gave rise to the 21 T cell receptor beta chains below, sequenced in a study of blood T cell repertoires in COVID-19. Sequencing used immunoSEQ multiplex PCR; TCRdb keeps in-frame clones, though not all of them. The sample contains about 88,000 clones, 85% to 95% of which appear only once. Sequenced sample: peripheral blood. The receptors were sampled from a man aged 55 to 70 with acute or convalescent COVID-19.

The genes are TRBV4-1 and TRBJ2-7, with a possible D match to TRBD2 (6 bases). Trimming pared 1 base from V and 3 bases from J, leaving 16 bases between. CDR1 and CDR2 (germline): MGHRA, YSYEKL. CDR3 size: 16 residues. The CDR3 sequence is CASSQGPQGDFYEQYF. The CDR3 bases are TGCGCCAGCAGCCAAGGTCCCCAAGGGGACTTCTACGAGCAGTACTTC.

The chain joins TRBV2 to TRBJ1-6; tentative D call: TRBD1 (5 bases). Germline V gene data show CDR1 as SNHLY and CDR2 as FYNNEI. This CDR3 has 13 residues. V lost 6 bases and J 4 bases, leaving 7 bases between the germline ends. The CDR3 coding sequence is TGTGCCAGCAGGACAGATTATAATTCACCCCTCCACTTT. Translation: CASRTDYNSPLHF.

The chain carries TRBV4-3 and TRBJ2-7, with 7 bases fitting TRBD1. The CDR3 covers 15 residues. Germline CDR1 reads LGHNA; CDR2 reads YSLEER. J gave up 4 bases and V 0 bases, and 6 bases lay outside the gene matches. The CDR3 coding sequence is TGCGCCAGCAGCCAAGAAAGCAGGGGGTGGTACGAGCAGTACTTC. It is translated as CASSQESRGWYEQYF.

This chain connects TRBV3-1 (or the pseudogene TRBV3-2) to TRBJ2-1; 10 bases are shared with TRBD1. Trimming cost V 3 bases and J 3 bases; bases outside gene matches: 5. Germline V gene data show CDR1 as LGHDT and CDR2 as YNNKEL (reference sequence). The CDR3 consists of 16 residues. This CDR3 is CASSHPGQGFYNEQFF. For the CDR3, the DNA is TGTGCCAGCAGCCACCCGGGACAGGGGTTCTACAATGAGCAGTTCTTC.

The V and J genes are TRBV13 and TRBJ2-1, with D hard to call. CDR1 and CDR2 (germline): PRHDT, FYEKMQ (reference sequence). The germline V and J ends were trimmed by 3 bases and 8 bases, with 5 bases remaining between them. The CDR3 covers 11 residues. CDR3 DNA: TGTGCCAGCAGCTTCCGGGATGAGCAGTTCTTC. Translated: CASSFRDEQFF.

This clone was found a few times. CDR3 nucleotide sequence: TGTGCCAGCAGCCCAGCGGGACTAGGCTACAATGAGCAGTTCTTC. It is translated as CASSPAGLGYNEQFF. The chain links TRBV5-6 to TRBJ2-1; 8 bases are shared with TRBD2. The trim removed 4 bases at V and 3 bases at J, leaving 6 bases unmatched. This CDR3 region has 15 residues. Looked up from germline, CDR1 is SGHDT and CDR2 is YYEEEE.

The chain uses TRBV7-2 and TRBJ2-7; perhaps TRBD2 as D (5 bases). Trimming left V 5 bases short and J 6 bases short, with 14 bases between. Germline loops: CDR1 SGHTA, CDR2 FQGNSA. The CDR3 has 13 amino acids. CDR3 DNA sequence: TGTGCCAGCAGCCCCGGGATAGCGACCGAGCAGTACTTC. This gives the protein CASSPGIATEQYF.

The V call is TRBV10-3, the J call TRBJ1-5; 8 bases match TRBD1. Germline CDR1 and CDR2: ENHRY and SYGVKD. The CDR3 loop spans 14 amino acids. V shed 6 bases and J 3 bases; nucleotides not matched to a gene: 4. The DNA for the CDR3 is TGTGCCATCAGGGGGACAGGACTCAATCAGCCCCAGCATTTT. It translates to CAIRGTGLNQPQHF.

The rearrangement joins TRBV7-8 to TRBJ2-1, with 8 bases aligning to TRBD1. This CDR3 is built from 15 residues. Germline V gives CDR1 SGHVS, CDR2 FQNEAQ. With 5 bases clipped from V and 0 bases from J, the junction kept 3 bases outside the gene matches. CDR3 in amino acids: CASSQGASSYNEQFF. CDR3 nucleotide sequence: TGTGCCAGCAGCCAGGGGGCCAGCTCCTACAATGAGCAGTTCTTC.

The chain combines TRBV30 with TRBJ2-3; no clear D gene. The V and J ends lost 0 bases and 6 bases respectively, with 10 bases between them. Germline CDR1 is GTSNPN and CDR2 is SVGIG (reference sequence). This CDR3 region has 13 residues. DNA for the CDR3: TGTGCCTGGAGTGTACATGTCCTTGATACGCAGTATTTT. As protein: CAWSVHVLDTQYF.

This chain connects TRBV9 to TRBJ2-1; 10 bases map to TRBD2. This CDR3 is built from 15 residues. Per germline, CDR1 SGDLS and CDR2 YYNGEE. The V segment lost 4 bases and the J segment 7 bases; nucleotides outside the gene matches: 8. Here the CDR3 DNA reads TGTGCCAGCAGCCGGTCAGGGACTAGCGCGAATGAGCAGTTCTTC. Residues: CASSRSGTSANEQFF.

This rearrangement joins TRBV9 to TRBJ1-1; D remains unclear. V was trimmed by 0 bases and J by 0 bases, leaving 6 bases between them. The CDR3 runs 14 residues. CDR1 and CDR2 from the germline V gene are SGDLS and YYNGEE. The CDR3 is CASSVGGVNTEAFF. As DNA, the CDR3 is TGTGCCAGCAGCGTAGGAGGCGTGAACACTGAAGCTTTCTTT.

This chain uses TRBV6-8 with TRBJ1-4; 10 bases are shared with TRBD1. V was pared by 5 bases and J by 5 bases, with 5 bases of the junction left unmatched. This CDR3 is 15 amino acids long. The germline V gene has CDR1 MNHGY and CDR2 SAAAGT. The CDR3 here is CASSVDRGRNEKLFF. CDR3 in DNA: TGTGCCAGCAGTGTCGACAGGGGGCGGAATGAAAAACTGTTTTTT.

CDR3 amino acids: CASSTRGNTEAFF. The CDR3 nucleotides read TGTGCCAGCAGCACCCGAGGGAACACTGAAGCTTTCTTT. The rearrangement links TRBV7-8 to TRBJ1-1, with D hard to call. This CDR3 contains 13 residues. CDR1 SGHVS and CDR2 FQNEAQ come from the germline V gene. V was trimmed by 5 bases and J by 1 base, leaving 8 bases between them.

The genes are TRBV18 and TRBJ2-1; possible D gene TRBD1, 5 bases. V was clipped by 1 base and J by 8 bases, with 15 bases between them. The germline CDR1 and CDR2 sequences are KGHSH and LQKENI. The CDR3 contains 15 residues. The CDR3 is CASSPQETLGDEQFF. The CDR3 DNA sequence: TGTGCCAGCTCACCACAGGAGACCTTAGGGGATGAGCAGTTCTTC.

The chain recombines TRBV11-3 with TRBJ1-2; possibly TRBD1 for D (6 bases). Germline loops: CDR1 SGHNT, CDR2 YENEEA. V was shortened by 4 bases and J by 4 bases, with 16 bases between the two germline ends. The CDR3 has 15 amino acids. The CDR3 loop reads CASSSQGPGFYGYTF. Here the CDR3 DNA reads TGTGCCAGCAGCTCGCAGGGGCCGGGATTCTATGGCTACACCTTC.

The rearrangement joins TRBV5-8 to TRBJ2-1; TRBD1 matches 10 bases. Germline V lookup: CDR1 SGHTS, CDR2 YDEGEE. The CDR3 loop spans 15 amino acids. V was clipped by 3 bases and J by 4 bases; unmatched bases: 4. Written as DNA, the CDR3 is TGTGCCAGCAGCTACGGACAGGGGGGGTACAATGAGCAGTTCTTC. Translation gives CASSYGQGGYNEQFF.

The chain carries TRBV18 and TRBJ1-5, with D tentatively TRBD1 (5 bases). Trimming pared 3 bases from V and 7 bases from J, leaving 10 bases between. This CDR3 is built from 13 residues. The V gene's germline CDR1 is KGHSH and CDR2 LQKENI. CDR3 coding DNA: TGTGCCAGCTCACCCCCAGGGTACCAGCCCCAGCATTTT. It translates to CASSPPGYQPQHF.

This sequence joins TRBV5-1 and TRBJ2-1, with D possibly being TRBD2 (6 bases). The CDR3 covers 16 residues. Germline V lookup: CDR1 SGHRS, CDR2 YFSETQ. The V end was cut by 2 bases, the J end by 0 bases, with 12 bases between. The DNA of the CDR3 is TGCGCCAGCAGCTTAACGGGAGCGAGCTCCTACAATGAGCAGTTCTTC. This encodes CASSLTGASSYNEQFF.

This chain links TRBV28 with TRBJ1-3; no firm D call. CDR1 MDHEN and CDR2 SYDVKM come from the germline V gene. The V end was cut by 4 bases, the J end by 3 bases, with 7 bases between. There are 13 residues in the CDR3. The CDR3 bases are TGTGCCAGCAGTTCTTCTCGTGGAAACACCATATATTTT. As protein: CASSSSRGNTIYF.

The CDR3 DNA reads as TGTGCCAGCAGGCAAGCAGGGGTTTCCTACGAGCAGTACTTC. Translation: CASRQAGVSYEQYF. V gene TRBV27 combines with J gene TRBJ2-7, with a possible D match to TRBD1 (6 bases). The CDR3 contains 14 residues. The V and J ends lost 6 bases and 1 base respectively, with 13 bases between them. The germline gives CDR1 MNHEY, CDR2 SMNVEV (reference sequence).